This T cell receptor (beta chain) comes out of a study of blood T cell repertoires in COVID-19. The wider study: Samples representing acute and convalescent COVID-19 were sourced from the United States, Italy and Spain. T cells, B-cell-depleted T cells, or PBMCs supplied cDNA or gDNA.

In the source study's methods: Using reference gene primer amplification, nucleated cell counts were estimated. Profiling relied on immunoSEQ multiplex PCR, and the TCRdb table lists in-frame clones only, not all of them. From that table come the V and J calls and clone size; the DNA was used to work out D and trimming. The sample carries around 120,000 clones, less than 90% recorded once. The V gene end was trimmed by 4 bases and the J gene end by 1 base; junction bases not matched to a gene: 5. There are 16 residues in the CDR3. Germline lookup yields CDR1 LGHDT and CDR2 YNNKEL (reference sequence).

The clonotype originates from a man aged 70 or older who had recovered from COVID-19. The V gene is TRBV3-1 (or the pseudogene TRBV3-2), the J gene TRBJ1-5; 9 nucleotides line up with TRBD1. The source material was peripheral blood. The CDR3 nucleotides are TGTGCCAGCAGCCCTTCGACAGGGGGGAGCAATCAGCCCCAGCATTTT. Its translation: CASSPSTGGSNQPQHF.